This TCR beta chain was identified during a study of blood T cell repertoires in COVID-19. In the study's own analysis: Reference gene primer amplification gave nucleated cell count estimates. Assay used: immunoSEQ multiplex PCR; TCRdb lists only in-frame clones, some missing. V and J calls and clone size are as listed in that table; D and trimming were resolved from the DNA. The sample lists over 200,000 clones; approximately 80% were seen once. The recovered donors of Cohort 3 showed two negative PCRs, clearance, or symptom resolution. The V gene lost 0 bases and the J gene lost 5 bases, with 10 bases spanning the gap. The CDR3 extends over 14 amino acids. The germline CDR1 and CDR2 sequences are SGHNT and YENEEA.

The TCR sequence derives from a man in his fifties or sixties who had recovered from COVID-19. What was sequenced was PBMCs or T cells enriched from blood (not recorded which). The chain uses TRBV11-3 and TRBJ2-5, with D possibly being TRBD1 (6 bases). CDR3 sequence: CASSLERGSETQYF. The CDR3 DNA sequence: TGTGCCAGCAGCTTAGAGAGGGGGTCGGAGACCCAGTACTTC.